Listed below are T cell receptor beta chains from one sample, sequenced in a study of T cell changes during pregnancy in multiple sclerosis. The data were produced by immunoSEQ multiplex PCR, yet TCRdb's version contains in-frame clones alone and is incomplete. The data hold 30,000 to 40,000 clones, with around nine tenths observed a single time. The sequences come from CD8+ T cells from peripheral blood mononuclear cells, collected in the third trimester of pregnancy. The receptors derive from a female donor with multiple sclerosis, enrolled in a pregnancy study. Both conserved end residues are part of each CDR3. The order of the fields is D gene, clone size, J gene, V gene, CDR3 protein, CDR3 DNA. D genes are given only for firm matches. Only some rows state a clone size, as once, few, many or a class for expanded clones.

.	.	TRBJ2-2	TRBV7-9	CASSPPWRVRGTGELFF	TGTGCCAGCAGCCCTCCTTGGAGGGTACGTGGTACCGGGGAGCTGTTTTTT
TRBD1	.	TRBJ2-3	TRBV9	CASSASDRVWDTQYF	TGTGCCAGCAGCGCTTCGGACAGGGTTTGGGATACGCAGTATTTT
TRBD2	.	TRBJ2-7	TRBV27	CASSHGLAGVYEQYF	TGTGCCAGCAGCCACGGACTAGCGGGGGTATACGAGCAGTACTTC
TRBD1	.	TRBJ1-2	TRBV6-6	CASSQGGGYTF	TGTGCCAGCAGCCAGGGGGGAGGCTACACCTTC
TRBD2	few	TRBJ2-2	TRBV30	CAWGGESVTGELFF	TGTGCCTGGGGGGGGGAATCGGTCACCGGGGAGCTGTTTTTT
TRBD1	.	TRBJ1-2	TRBV27	CASSFDRALGYGYTF	TGTGCCAGCAGTTTCGACAGGGCCCTTGGCTATGGCTACACCTTC
.	.	TRBJ2-1	TRBV5-6	CASSLAVTGKEYNEQFF	TGTGCCAGCAGCTTGGCCGTTACAGGGAAAGAGTACAATGAGCAGTTCTTC
TRBD1	.	TRBJ1-5	TRBV7-9	CASSFGQGGNQPQHF	TGTGCCAGCAGCTTTGGACAGGGGGGCAATCAGCCCCAGCATTTT
.	once	TRBJ1-2	TRBV28	CASGSRRYGYTF	TGTGCCAGCGGGTCGAGGCGATATGGCTACACCTTC
TRBD1	.	TRBJ2-1	TRBV9	CASSVAGTGGIKGQFF	TGTGCCAGCAGCGTAGCGGGGACAGGGGGCATTAAGGGGCAGTTCTTC
TRBD2	.	TRBJ2-3	TRBV6-4	CASSDIAGEGTDTQYF	TGTGCCAGCAGTGACATAGCGGGGGAGGGCACAGATACGCAGTATTTT
TRBD1	.	TRBJ1-4	TRBV30	CAWSDPGGANEKLFF	TGTGCCTGGAGTGACCCAGGGGGCGCGAATGAAAAACTGTTTTTT
.	few	TRBJ2-1	TRBV7-9	CASSLVFVGLTYNEQFF	TGTGCCAGCAGCTTAGTTTTTGTGGGACTTACCTACAATGAGCAGTTCTTC
TRBD1	.	TRBJ2-1	TRBV28	CASEGTGANEQFF	TGTGCCAGCGAGGGGACAGGCGCCAATGAGCAGTTCTTC
TRBD1	.	TRBJ1-3	TRBV27	CASRPTGDSGNTIYF	TGTGCCAGCAGACCGACAGGGGACTCTGGAAACACCATATATTTT
TRBD1	.	TRBJ1-1	TRBV10-3	CAISEELARGQAEAFF	TGTGCCATCAGTGAGGAACTCGCCAGGGGGCAAGCTGAAGCTTTCTTT
.	few	TRBJ2-7	TRBV6-6	CASSRGPRDNYEQYF	TGTGCCAGCAGCCGAGGCCCTCGGGACAACTACGAGCAGTACTTC
.	few	TRBJ2-2	TRBV5-4	CASKSPDLGGENTGELFF	TGTGCCAGCAAATCCCCGGACTTAGGGGGTGAGAACACCGGGGAGCTGTTTTTT
.	.	TRBJ1-5	TRBV5-6	CASSFLSSNQPQHF	TGTGCCAGCAGCTTCTTGAGTAGCAATCAGCCCCAGCATTTT
TRBD2	.	TRBJ2-5	TRBV27	CASSSWASGDQETQYF	TGTGCCAGCAGTTCCTGGGCTAGCGGGGACCAAGAGACCCAGTACTTC
.	.	TRBJ2-7	TRBV7-6	CASSLEEPAWSEQYF	TGTGCCAGCAGCTTAGAGGAGCCGGCTTGGAGTGAGCAGTACTTC
.	.	TRBJ2-7	TRBV11-2	CASSLEGAEQYF	TGTGCCAGCAGCTTAGAGGGGGCCGAGCAGTACTTC
TRBD1	.	TRBJ1-1	TRBV7-9	CASSLAAGGKNTEAFF	TGTGCCAGCAGCTTAGCCGCAGGGGGCAAGAACACTGAAGCTTTCTTT
.	.	TRBJ2-3	TRBV5-6	CASSLGASTDTQYF	TGTGCCAGCAGCTTGGGAGCTAGCACAGATACGCAGTATTTT
.	.	TRBJ1-5	TRBV4-2	CASSQTDSNQPQHF	TGTGCCAGCAGCCAGACAGATAGCAATCAGCCCCAGCATTTT
TRBD1	few	TRBJ1-5	TRBV23-1	CASSQSTGEEQPQHF	TGCGCCAGCAGTCAATCCACAGGGGAGGAACAGCCCCAGCATTTT
TRBD1	.	TRBJ1-4	TRBV9	CASSVGLVGQGEEKLFF	TGTGCCAGCAGCGTAGGTCTCGTAGGACAGGGTGAAGAAAAACTGTTTTTT
.	once	TRBJ1-4	TRBV7-9	CASSPGVYNEKLFF	TGTGCCAGCAGCCCCGGGGTTTATAATGAAAAACTGTTTTTT
.	.	TRBJ1-2	TRBV2	CASSPEVVVPGAVYGYTF	TGTGCCAGCAGCCCGGAGGTGGTTGTACCAGGGGCGGTGTATGGCTACACCTTC
.	.	TRBJ2-3	TRBV27	CASSLGGPTDTQYF	TGTGCCAGCAGTTTAGGGGGCCCGACAGATACGCAGTATTTT
TRBD2	.	TRBJ2-3	TRBV6-1	CASSELAGSTDTQYF	TGTGCCAGCAGTGAACTAGCGGGGAGCACAGATACGCAGTATTTT
.	.	TRBJ1-2	TRBV6-6	CASSYSTPRGVYGYTF	TGTGCCAGCAGTTACTCAACCCCCCGGGGAGTATATGGCTACACCTTC
TRBD1	.	TRBJ1-1	TRBV10-2	CASSDSRGDYTEAFF	TGCGCCAGCAGCGACTCCAGGGGGGATTACACTGAAGCTTTCTTT
.	few	TRBJ1-4	TRBV30	CAWSAYEKLFF	TGTGCCTGGAGTGCGTATGAAAAACTGTTTTTT
.	.	TRBJ2-7	TRBV29-1	CSGIGSAYEQYF	TGCAGCGGGATCGGGAGTGCCTACGAGCAGTACTTC
.	.	TRBJ1-4	TRBV29-1	CSVREATNEKLFF	TGCAGCGTAAGGGAGGCAACTAATGAAAAACTGTTTTTT
.	.	TRBJ2-1	TRBV4-1	CASSQGGGGEQFF	TGCGCCAGCAGCCAAGGAGGGGGTGGCGAGCAGTTCTTC
TRBD2	.	TRBJ2-7	TRBV9	CASSEGGGAYEQYF	TGTGCCAGCAGCGAAGGCGGGGGGGCCTACGAGCAGTACTTC